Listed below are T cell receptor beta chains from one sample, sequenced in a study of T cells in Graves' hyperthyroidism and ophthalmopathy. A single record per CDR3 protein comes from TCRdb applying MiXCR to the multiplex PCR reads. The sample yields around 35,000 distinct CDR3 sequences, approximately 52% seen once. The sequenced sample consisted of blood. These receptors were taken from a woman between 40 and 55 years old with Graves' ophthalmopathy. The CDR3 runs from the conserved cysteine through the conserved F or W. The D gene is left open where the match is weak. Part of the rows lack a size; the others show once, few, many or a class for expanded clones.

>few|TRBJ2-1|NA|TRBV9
TGTGCCAGCGGCAGGGATAGCAATCAGCAGTTCTTC
CASGRDSNQQFF
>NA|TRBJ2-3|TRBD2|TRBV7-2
TGTGCCAGCAGCTCCCTAGCGGGGGGTACGCAGTATTTT
CASSSLAGGTQYF
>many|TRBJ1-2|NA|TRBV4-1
TGCGCCAGCAGCCCGGGACGGGGAGCTAACTATGGCTACACCTTC
CASSPGRGANYGYTF
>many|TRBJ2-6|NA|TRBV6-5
TGTGCCAGCAGTTACTCACCCCCAGGGAACTCTGGGGCCAACGTCCTGACTTTC
CASSYSPPGNSGANVLTF
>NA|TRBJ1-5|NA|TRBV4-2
TGTGCCAGCAGCCAAGATGGAGCGGGGAATCAGCCCCAGCATTTT
CASSQDGAGNQPQHF
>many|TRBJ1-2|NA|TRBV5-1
TGCGCCAGCAGACCGGACGGGCTGGGCTATGGCTACACCTTC
CASRPDGLGYGYTF
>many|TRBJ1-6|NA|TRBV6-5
TGTGCCAGCAGAATGATGGGACATTCCTATAATTCACCCCTCCACTTT
CASRMMGHSYNSPLHF
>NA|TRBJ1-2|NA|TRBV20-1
TGCAGTGCTAGAGATGCAGGGGCGAAGGGCTACACCTTC
CSARDAGAKGYTF
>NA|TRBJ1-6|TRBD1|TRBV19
TGTGCCAGCCGGACAGTGACAGGGGCATACTCACCCCTCCACTTT
CASRTVTGAYSPLHF
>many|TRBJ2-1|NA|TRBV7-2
TGTGCCAGCAGTTCGACTTCCAGCTCCTACAATGAGCAGTTCTTC
CASSSTSSSYNEQFF
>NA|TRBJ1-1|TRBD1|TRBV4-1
TGCGCCACTCGACAGGGGGCGGAGAACACTGAAGCTTTCTTT
CATRQGAENTEAFF
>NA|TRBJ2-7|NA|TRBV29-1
TGCAGCGGGCAGGGGGGCACGTACGAGCAGTACTTC
CSGQGGTYEQYF
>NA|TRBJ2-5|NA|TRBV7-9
TGTGGCAGCAGTTCGGTTGGAGGGAAAGAGACCAAGTACTTC
CGSSSVGGKETKYF
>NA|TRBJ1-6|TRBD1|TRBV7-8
TGTGCCAGCAGCGCACGGGGGGACAGCGGTTCACCCCTCCACTTT
CASSARGDSGSPLHF
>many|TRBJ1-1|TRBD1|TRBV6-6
TGTGCCAGCAGTTACTCAGGGACAGGGTATAATACTGAAGCTTTCTTT
CASSYSGTGYNTEAFF
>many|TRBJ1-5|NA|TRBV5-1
TGCGCCAGCCCTGAGATTGTCAGCAATCAGCCCCAGCATTTT
CASPEIVSNQPQHF
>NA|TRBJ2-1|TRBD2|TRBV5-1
TGCGCCAGCAGCCAGGGACTAGCGGGACACAATGAGCAGTTCTTC
CASSQGLAGHNEQFF
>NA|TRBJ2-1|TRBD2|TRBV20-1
TGCAGTGCTAGACGGCGGGAGGCCTACAATGAGCAGTTCTTC
CSARRREAYNEQFF
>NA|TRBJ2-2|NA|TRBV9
TGTGCCAGCAGCGAAGGTGTAACAGTTACCGGGGAGCTGTTTTTT
CASSEGVTVTGELFF
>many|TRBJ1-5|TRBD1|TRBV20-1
TGCAGTGCTAGAGATTCTCGACAGGGATATCGGAGCAATCAGCCCCAGCATTTT
CSARDSRQGYRSNQPQHF
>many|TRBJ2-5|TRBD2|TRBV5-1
TGCGCCAGCCAACCGGGAGGACAAGGGGAGACCCAGTACTTC
CASQPGGQGETQYF
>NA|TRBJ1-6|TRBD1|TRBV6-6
TGTGCCAGCAGTTACCAGGGGGACAGGAGTACACCCCTCCACTTT
CASSYQGDRSTPLHF
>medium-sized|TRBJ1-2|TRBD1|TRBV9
TGTGCCAGCAGCCACGACAGGGGATATGGCTACACCTTC
CASSHDRGYGYTF
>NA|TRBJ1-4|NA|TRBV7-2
TGTGCCAGCAGCCCCCGGGACATGAATGAAAAACTGTTTTTT
CASSPRDMNEKLFF
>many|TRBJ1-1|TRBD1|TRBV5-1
TGCGCCAGCAGCGGGGACAGGGGGACTGAAGCTTTCTTT
CASSGDRGTEAFF
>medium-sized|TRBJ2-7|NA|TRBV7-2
TGTGCCAGCAGCTTTTTATACGAGCAGTACTTC
CASSFLYEQYF
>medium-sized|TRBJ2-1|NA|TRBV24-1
TGTGCCACCAGTGAACTCTCCTACAATGAGCAGTTCTTC
CATSELSYNEQFF
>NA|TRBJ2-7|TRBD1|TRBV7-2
TGTGCCAGCAGGTTGGGACAGGGATGCGAGCAGTACTTC
CASRLGQGCEQYF
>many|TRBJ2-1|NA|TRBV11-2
TGTGCCAGCAGCTTAGCCCTCTCCTACAATGAGCAGTTCTTC
CASSLALSYNEQFF
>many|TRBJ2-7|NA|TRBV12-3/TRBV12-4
TGTGCCAGCAGTTTAGCCAGAGGCAACGAGCAGTACTTC
CASSLARGNEQYF
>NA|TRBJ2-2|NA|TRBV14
TGTGCCAGCAGCCACACGGGACGGCACACCGGGGAGCTGTTTTTT
CASSHTGRHTGELFF
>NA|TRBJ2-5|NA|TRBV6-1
TGCGCCAGCGACCTCTCCGGGGAGACCCAGTACTTC
CASDLSGETQYF
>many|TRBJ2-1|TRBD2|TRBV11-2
TGTGCCAGCAGCCCGCGACTAGCGGGGGTCATACTCTACAATGAGCAGTTCTTC
CASSPRLAGVILYNEQFF
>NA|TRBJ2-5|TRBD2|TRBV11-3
TGTGCCAGCAGCCCCACGACTAGCGAGGAGACCCAGTACTTC
CASSPTTSEETQYF
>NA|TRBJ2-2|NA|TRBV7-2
TGTGCCAGCAGCTTGAATCTTGGAACCTCGGGACGTCACGGGGAGCTGTTTTTT
CASSLNLGTSGRHGELFF